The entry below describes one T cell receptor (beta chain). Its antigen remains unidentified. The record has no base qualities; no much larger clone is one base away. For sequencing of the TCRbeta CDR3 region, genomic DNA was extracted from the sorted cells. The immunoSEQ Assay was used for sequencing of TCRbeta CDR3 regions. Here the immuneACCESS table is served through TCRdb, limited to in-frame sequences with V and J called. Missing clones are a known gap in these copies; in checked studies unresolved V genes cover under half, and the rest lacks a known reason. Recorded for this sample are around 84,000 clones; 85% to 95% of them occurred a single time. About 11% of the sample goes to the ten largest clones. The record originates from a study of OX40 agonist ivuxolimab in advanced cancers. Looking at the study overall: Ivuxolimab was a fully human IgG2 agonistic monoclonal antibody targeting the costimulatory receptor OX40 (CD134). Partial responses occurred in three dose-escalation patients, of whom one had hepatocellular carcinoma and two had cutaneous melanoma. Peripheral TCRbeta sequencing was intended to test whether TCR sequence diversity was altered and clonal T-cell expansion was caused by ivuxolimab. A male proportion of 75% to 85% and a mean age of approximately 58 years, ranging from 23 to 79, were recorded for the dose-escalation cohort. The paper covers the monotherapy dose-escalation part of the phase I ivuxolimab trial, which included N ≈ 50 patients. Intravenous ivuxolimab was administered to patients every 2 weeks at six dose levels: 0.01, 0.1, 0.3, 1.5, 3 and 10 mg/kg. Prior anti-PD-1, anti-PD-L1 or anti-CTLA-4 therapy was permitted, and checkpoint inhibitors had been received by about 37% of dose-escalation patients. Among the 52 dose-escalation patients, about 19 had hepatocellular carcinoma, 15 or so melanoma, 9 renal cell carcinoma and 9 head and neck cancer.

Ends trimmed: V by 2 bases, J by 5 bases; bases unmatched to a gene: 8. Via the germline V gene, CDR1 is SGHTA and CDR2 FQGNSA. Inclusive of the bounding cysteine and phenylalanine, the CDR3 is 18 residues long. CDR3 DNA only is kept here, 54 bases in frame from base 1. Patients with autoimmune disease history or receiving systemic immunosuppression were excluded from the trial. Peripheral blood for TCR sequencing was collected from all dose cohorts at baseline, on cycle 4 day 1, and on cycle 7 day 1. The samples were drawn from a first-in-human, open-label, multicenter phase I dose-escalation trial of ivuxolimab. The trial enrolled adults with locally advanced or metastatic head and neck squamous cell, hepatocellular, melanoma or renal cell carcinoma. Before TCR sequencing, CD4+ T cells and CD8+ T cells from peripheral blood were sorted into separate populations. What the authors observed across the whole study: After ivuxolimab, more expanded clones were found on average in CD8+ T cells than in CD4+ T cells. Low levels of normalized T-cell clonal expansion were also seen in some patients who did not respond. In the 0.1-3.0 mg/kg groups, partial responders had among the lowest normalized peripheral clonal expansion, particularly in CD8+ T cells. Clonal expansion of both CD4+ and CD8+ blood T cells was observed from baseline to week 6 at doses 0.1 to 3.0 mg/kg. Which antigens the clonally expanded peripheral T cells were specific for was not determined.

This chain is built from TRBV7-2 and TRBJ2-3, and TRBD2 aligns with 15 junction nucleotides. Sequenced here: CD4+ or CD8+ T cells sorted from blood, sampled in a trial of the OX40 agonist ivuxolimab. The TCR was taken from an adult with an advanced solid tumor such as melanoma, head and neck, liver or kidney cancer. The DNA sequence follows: TGTGCCAGCAGCTTATTCTGGACTAGCGGGAGGGCCGTAGATACGCAGTATTTT. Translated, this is CASSLFWTSGRAVDTQYF.